The 7 T cell receptor beta chains below all came from one sample that was sequenced in a study of T cell responses to AZD1222 COVID-19 vaccine. The data were produced by immunoSEQ multiplex PCR, yet TCRdb's version contains in-frame clones alone and is incomplete. The sample records under 200,000 clones, 85% to 95% being singletons. The sample was peripheral blood, taken on day 0 of AZD1222 vaccination. The receptor set was obtained from an adult in good health.

The genes are TRBV11-3 and TRBJ2-1, with D tentatively TRBD2 (5 bases). The CDR3 is made up of 15 amino acids. The germline V gene encodes CDR1 SGHNT and CDR2 YENEEA. Between the trimmed V and J ends, which lost 3 bases and 0 bases, there was a span of 9 bases. CDR3 nucleotides: TGTGCCAGCAGCTTTTCAGCGGACTCCTACAATGAGCAGTTCTTC. Its translation is CASSFSADSYNEQFF.

The chain uses TRBV29-1 and TRBJ1-2; D call uncertain. This CDR3 has 11 amino acids. Germline lookup yields CDR1 SQVTM and CDR2 ANQGSEA. Trimming removed 6 bases at V and 4 bases at J, with 9 bases between. In nucleotides, the CDR3 is TGCAGCGTAAAGGCGGGCTATGGCTACACCTTC. This sequence encodes CSVKAGYGYTF.

This chain links TRBV19 with TRBJ1-2; 11 bases align to TRBD1. The germline V gene encodes CDR1 LNHDA and CDR2 SQIVND (reference sequence). The CDR3 is made up of 15 amino acids. V lost 6 bases, J lost 4 bases, and 7 bases stayed unmatched. This chain's CDR3 is CASSPRGQGVYGYTF. CDR3 DNA sequence: TGTGCCAGTAGCCCCCGGGGACAGGGGGTCTATGGCTACACCTTC. The full variable domain, its missing parts supplied by reference TRBV19 and TRBJ1-2, is DGGITQSPKYLFRKEGQNVTLSCEQNLNHDAMYWYRQDPGQGLRLIYYSQIVNDFQKGDIAEGYSVSREKKESFPLTVTSAQKNPTAFYLCASSPRGQGVYGYTFGSGTRLTVV.

The V call is TRBV13, the J call TRBJ1-1; D uncertain. The CDR3 has 13 amino acids. V was shortened by 5 bases and J by 4 bases, with 11 bases between the two germline ends. Germline V gives CDR1 PRHDT, CDR2 FYEKMQ (reference sequence). The CDR3 here is CASSLGPATEAFF. Written as DNA, the CDR3 is TGTGCCAGCAGCCTTGGGCCCGCCACTGAAGCTTTCTTT.

The chain recombines TRBV10-3 with TRBJ1-2; D gene uncertain. Germline-derived CDR1 and CDR2 are ENHRY and SYGVKD. This CDR3 region has 11 residues. V lost 10 bases, J lost 7 bases, and 13 bases lay in between. This CDR3 is CATDGLGGYTF. In DNA form, the CDR3 reads TGTGCCACAGACGGCCTGGGTGGCTACACCTTC.

CDR3 protein: CATAGRAKNIQYF. DNA for the CDR3: TGTGCCACCGCCGGGAGAGCCAAAAACATTCAGTACTTC. The chain links TRBV19 to TRBJ2-4, with D tentatively TRBD2 (6 bases). Germline V gives CDR1 LNHDA, CDR2 SQIVND (reference sequence). The V and J ends lost 10 bases and 0 bases respectively, with 10 bases between them. The CDR3 spans 13 residues.

The chain has TRBV3-1 (or the pseudogene TRBV3-2) and TRBJ2-2; D remains unclear. V was cut by 4 bases and J by 6 bases, with 9 bases left in between. This CDR3 region has 13 residues. CDR1 and CDR2 (germline): LGHDT, YNNKEL (reference sequence). CDR3 loop: CASSPQPAGELFF. The CDR3 DNA is TGTGCCAGCAGCCCGCAACCCGCCGGGGAGCTGTTTTTT.